Listed below are T cell receptor beta chains from one sample, sequenced in a study of persistence of HIV-infected CD4 T cells. Their antigen targets remain unknown. Assay: immunoSEQ multiplex PCR; the TCRdb copy retains only in-frame clones and omits some. The sample includes about 43,000 clones, around 78% of them seen just once. The sequencing here drew on CD4+ T cells sorted from PBMCs after 18-hour stimulation, taken from a patient who received antiretroviral therapy. These TCRs come from an adult man with HIV who was CMV-seropositive. CDR3s include the opening cysteine and the closing phenylalanine or tryptophan. D genes are given only for firm matches. Size is stated for part of the rows, as once, few or many counts, or as a class when the clone is expanded.

cdr3_length	v_call	j_call	d_call	clone_size	cdr3_nt	cdr3_aa
14	TRBV19	TRBJ1-2	.	once	TGTGCCAGTAGTATCCTCGCAGGCAACTATGGCTACACCTTC	CASSILAGNYGYTF
15	TRBV19	TRBJ2-7	.	.	TGTGCCAGTAGTATTTCGTGGGGAGCCTTCTACGAGCAGTACTTC	CASSISWGAFYEQYF
14	TRBV7-6	TRBJ1-3	.	once	TGTGCCAGCAGCTATGGAGGGGCTGGAAACACCATATATTTT	CASSYGGAGNTIYF
14	TRBV7-6	TRBJ2-5	TRBD1	.	TGTGCCAGCAGCCTGGGGACAGTTCAAGAGACCCAGTACTTC	CASSLGTVQETQYF
15	TRBV7-2	TRBJ2-5	TRBD1	.	TGTGCCAGCAGTTCGGGACAGGGTTATCGGGAGACCCAGTACTTC	CASSSGQGYRETQYF
14	TRBV6-5	TRBJ1-5	.	.	TGTGCCAGCAGCTCCCAGGGGAGCAATCAGCCCCAGCATTTT	CASSSQGSNQPQHF
13	TRBV27	TRBJ2-7	.	.	TGTGCCAGCAGTTTATACGCCGGGGCCGAGCAGTACTTC	CASSLYAGAEQYF
15	TRBV5-6	TRBJ1-6	.	.	TGTGCCAGCACCCCTGGGAATCTTGTTAATTCACCCCTCCACTTT	CASTPGNLVNSPLHF
15	TRBV2	TRBJ1-3	TRBD1	.	TGTGCCAGCAGGTGGACAGGGACCTCTGGAAACACCATATATTTT	CASRWTGTSGNTIYF
16	TRBV6-2/TRBV6-3	TRBJ2-3	TRBD2	.	TGTGCCAGCAGTACCTCCGGGACTAGTTTATCAGATACGCAGTATTTT	CASSTSGTSLSDTQYF
14	TRBV30	TRBJ2-5	TRBD1	.	TGTGCCTGGAGTGTTTTGACAGGGAAAGAGACCCAGTACTTC	CAWSVLTGKETQYF
16	TRBV19	TRBJ1-1	.	.	TGTGCCAGTAGTACGGACCCCGGGGGAATGAACACTGAAGCTTTCTTT	CASSTDPGGMNTEAFF
14	TRBV10-3	TRBJ2-2	.	.	TGTGCCATCAGTGAGGTTACGAACACCGGGGAGCTGTTTTTT	CAISEVTNTGELFF
15	TRBV30	TRBJ1-1	.	.	TGTGCCTGGAGTGTACTACAGGGCTGGGACACTGAAGCTTTCTTT	CAWSVLQGWDTEAFF
18	TRBV7-2	TRBJ2-5	TRBD2	.	TGTGCCAGCAGCTTAGGCTTTTCTAGCGGGGAGCTACAAGAGACCCAGTACTTC	CASSLGFSSGELQETQYF
11	TRBV20-1	TRBJ2-5	.	.	TGCAGTGCTAGCATGTCAGAGACCCAGTACTTC	CSASMSETQYF
16	TRBV9	TRBJ1-6	TRBD1	.	TGTGCCAGCAGCGTAGGGGGACAGGGGGCTGATTCACCCCTCCACTTT	CASSVGGQGADSPLHF
12	TRBV5-4	TRBJ2-7	.	.	TGTGCCAGCAGCTTGGCGTCCTACGAGCAGTACTTC	CASSLASYEQYF
13	TRBV6-4	TRBJ2-5	TRBD2	.	TGTGCCAGCAGTGAGGAGGGAGGGGAGACCCAGTACTTC	CASSEEGGETQYF
16	TRBV4-1	TRBJ1-3	TRBD1	few	TGCGCCAGCAGCCTGGGATGGACAGGTTCTGGAAACACCATATATTTT	CASSLGWTGSGNTIYF
14	TRBV9	TRBJ2-5	TRBD2	.	TGTGCCAGCAGCGCCGTAGCGGGGATGGAGACCCAGTACTTC	CASSAVAGMETQYF
14	TRBV5-8	TRBJ1-4	.	.	TGTGCCAGCAGCTTGGTACAGAAGAATGAAAAACTGTTTTTT	CASSLVQKNEKLFF
15	TRBV3-1/TRBV3-2	TRBJ1-1	.	.	TGTGCCAGCAGCCAGAAGAGCACCTGGGGCACTGAAGCTTTCTTT	CASSQKSTWGTEAFF
17	TRBV25-1	TRBJ2-7	TRBD2	.	TGTGCCAGCGGGGGGGGACTAGCGGGAGATCGATCCTACGAGCAGTACTTC	CASGGGLAGDRSYEQYF
19	TRBV7-3	TRBJ2-1	TRBD2	.	TGTGCCAGCAGCTTAATGGGTGGTAGCGGGAGGAAAACCTACAATGAGCAGTTCTTC	CASSLMGGSGRKTYNEQFF
19	TRBV7-9	TRBJ1-1	.	.	TGTGCCAGCAGCCTTCAGGCGGGCACCCCTTACAGAAAGAACACTGAAGCTTTCTTT	CASSLQAGTPYRKNTEAFF
15	TRBV5-5	TRBJ1-5	.	.	TGTGCCAGCAGCTCCAACGAGTTAAACAATCAGCCCCAGCATTTT	CASSSNELNNQPQHF
15	TRBV6-1	TRBJ1-2	.	.	TGTGCCAGCAGTGAAGCTGGAGGGGTTACCTATGGCTACACCTTC	CASSEAGGVTYGYTF
13	TRBV14	TRBJ2-2	.	.	TGTGCCAGCAGCCCCTATATGGCCGGGGAGCTGTTTTTT	CASSPYMAGELFF
14	TRBV19	TRBJ1-5	TRBD1	.	TGTGCCAGTAGCCCGGACAGGGACAATCAGCCCCAGCATTTT	CASSPDRDNQPQHF
12	TRBV5-1	TRBJ1-1	.	.	TGCGCCAGTACCGGACAAAACACTGAAGCTTTCTTT	CASTGQNTEAFF
16	TRBV7-2	TRBJ2-2	.	.	TGTGCCAGCAGCTTAGCGGAAGCCACCTGGAGCGGGGAGCTGTTTTTT	CASSLAEATWSGELFF
17	TRBV2	TRBJ1-4	.	.	TGTGCCAGCAGTGAACCAAAGGGCCGAGATTGGGGTGAAAAACTGTTTTTT	CASSEPKGRDWGEKLFF
15	TRBV18	TRBJ1-5	.	once	TGTGCCAGCTCCCCGACCGGGACGGCGAATCAGCCCCAGCATTTT	CASSPTGTANQPQHF
15	TRBV6-5	TRBJ1-1	.	.	TGTGCCAGCAGCTACACCGGGTGGGGGGACACTGAAGCTTTCTTT	CASSYTGWGDTEAFF
16	TRBV25-1	TRBJ2-1	TRBD2	.	TGTGCCAGCAGTGAATATAGGACTAGCGACTACAATGAGCAGTTCTTC	CASSEYRTSDYNEQFF
16	TRBV27	TRBJ2-7	TRBD2	.	TGTGCCAGCAGAAAATTTCCGGGACTAGATCTCGACGAGCAGTACTTC	CASRKFPGLDLDEQYF
13	TRBV6-5	TRBJ1-2	.	.	TGTGCCAGCAGACCAACAGGCAACAGTGGCTACACCTTC	CASRPTGNSGYTF
11	TRBV20-1	TRBJ1-1	TRBD1	.	TGCAGTGGGGACAGGGACACTGAAGCTTTCTTT	CSGDRDTEAFF
13	TRBV7-2	TRBJ2-2	.	.	TGTGCCAGCAGCTTTCCAGGTGCCGGGGAGCTGTTTTTT	CASSFPGAGELFF
15	TRBV4-1	TRBJ2-5	TRBD1	.	TGCGCCAGCAGCCTCAACAGGGGAATAGAGGAGACCCAGTACTTC	CASSLNRGIEETQYF
14	TRBV3-1/TRBV3-2	TRBJ1-1	.	.	TGTGCCAGCACCCCCGAACGTCGGACCACTGAAGCTTTCTTT	CASTPERRTTEAFF
14	TRBV7-2	TRBJ2-2	.	once	TGTGCCAGCAGCTTAGTAAGTTCGACCGGGGAGCTGTTTTTT	CASSLVSSTGELFF
13	TRBV29-1	TRBJ2-3	.	once	TGCAGCGTTGAGCTTGGGCTAGCAGATACGCAGTATTTT	CSVELGLADTQYF
15	TRBV14	TRBJ2-2	.	.	TGTGCCAGCAGCCAAGCTATACGGAACACCGGGGAGCTGTTTTTT	CASSQAIRNTGELFF
14	TRBV5-1	TRBJ1-1	.	.	TGCGCCAGCAGCTTCAACAACCTTAACACTGAAGCTTTCTTT	CASSFNNLNTEAFF
12	TRBV20-1	TRBJ1-1	.	.	TGCAGTGCTAGTGACCCGAACACTGAAGCTTTCTTT	CSASDPNTEAFF
16	TRBV2	TRBJ2-6	.	.	TGTGCCAGCAGCCTTAGACAACTCTCTGGGGCCAACGTCCTGACTTTC	CASSLRQLSGANVLTF
15	TRBV2	TRBJ2-1	.	few	TGTGCCAGCAGTGAACAGGGAAATTGGAACAATGAGCAGTTCTTC	CASSEQGNWNNEQFF
19	TRBV19	TRBJ2-2	TRBD2	.	TGTGCCAGTAGTATAAGGCTAGCGGGAGTTCTAGGAAACACCGGGGAGCTGTTTTTT	CASSIRLAGVLGNTGELFF